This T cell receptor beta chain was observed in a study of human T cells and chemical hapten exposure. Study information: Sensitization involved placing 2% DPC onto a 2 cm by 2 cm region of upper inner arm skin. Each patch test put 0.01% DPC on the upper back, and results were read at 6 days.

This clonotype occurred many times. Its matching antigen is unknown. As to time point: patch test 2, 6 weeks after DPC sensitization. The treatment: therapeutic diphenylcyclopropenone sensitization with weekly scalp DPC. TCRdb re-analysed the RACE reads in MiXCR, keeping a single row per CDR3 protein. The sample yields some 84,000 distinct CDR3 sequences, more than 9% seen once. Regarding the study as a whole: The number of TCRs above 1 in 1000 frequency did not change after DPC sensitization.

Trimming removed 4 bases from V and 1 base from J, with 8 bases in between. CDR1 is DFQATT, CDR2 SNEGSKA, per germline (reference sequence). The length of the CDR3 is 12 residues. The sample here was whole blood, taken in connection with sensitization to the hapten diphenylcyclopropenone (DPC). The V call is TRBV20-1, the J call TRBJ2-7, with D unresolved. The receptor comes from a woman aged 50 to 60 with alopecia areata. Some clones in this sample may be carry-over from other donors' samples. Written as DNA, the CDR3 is TGCAGTGCTATCCTCCGGTCCTACGAGCAGTACTTC. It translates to CSAILRSYEQYF.